This note documents a single T cell receptor beta chain sequence. Its antigen is undetermined. The CDR3 extends over 15 amino acids. CDR1 and CDR2 from the germline V gene are SEHNR and FQNEAQ (reference sequence). Trimming stripped 5 bases from V and 4 bases from J, with 14 bases between. This specimen comes from a study of T cell responses to AZD1222 COVID-19 vaccine. Study results and limitations: It was only a handful of AZD1222 recipients who were seropositive at baseline.

Clones were sequenced by immunoSEQ multiplex PCR, and TCRdb holds only the in-frame ones, with some missing. The data contain 150,000 to 200,000 clones, about 89% of them seen just once; the ten biggest clones take up 1.5% to 2%. This TCR was recovered from an adult who received the AZD1222 COVID-19 vaccine. The source was peripheral blood, collected 28 days after the second AZD1222 dose. This chain connects TRBV7-9 to TRBJ2-2; tentative D call: TRBD1 (6 bases). The CDR3 loop is CASSPRTVSTGELFF. The CDR3 DNA reads TGTGCCAGCAGCCCACGGACAGTATCCACCGGGGAGCTGTTTTTT.